This TCR beta chain was identified during a study of Ad26.COV2.S vaccination and SARS-CoV-2 variants. The germline gives CDR1 MGHDK, CDR2 SYGVNS. The V gene lost 3 bases and the J gene lost 3 bases, with 8 bases spanning the gap. The CDR3 loop spans 13 amino acids. This sample's treatment: some 19 received Ad26.COV2.S at low or high dose, single or two shots; 5 received placebo; per-sample allocation not given. Sample collection was performed on day 63 after the first vaccine or placebo injection. Repertoires were generated with immunoSEQ multiplex PCR, while TCRdb's copy carries only in-frame clones and drops some. Among around 450,000 clones, more than 75% were seen once, and the ten largest hold 3.6%.

This TCR was recovered from a person between 18 and 65 years old who received the Ad26.COV2.S COVID-19 vaccine or a placebo. The rearrangement joins TRBV25-1 to TRBJ1-2, with D unresolved. The sequencing here drew on peripheral blood, taken in a trial of Ad26.COV2.S vaccine versus placebo. CDR3 DNA: TGTGCCAGCAGTGATTGGAACCACTATGGCTACACCTTC. Amino acids: CASSDWNHYGYTF.